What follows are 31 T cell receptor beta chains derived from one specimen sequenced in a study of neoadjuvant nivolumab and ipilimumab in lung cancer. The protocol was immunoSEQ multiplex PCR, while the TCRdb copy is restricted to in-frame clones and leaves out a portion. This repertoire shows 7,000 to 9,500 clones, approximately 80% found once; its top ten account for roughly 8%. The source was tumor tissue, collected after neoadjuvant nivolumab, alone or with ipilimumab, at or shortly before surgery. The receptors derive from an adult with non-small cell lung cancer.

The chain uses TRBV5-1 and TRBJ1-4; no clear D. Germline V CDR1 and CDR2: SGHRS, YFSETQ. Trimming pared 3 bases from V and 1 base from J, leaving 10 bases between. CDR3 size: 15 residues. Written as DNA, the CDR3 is TGCGCCAGCAGCTCCTCTTGGGGAACTAATGAAAAACTGTTTTTT. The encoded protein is CASSSSWGTNEKLFF.

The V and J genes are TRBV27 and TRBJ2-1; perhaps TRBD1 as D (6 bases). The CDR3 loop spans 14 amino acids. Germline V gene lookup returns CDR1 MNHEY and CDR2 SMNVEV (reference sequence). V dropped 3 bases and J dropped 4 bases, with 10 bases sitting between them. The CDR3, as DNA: TGTGCCAGCAGTTTTCGGGACAAGTACAATGAGCAGTTCTTC. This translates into CASSFRDKYNEQFF.

The chain's CDR3 is CASSLQGVQPQHF. The CDR3, as DNA: TGTGCCAGCAGCCTTCAAGGAGTTCAGCCCCAGCATTTT. The V gene is TRBV5-6, the J gene TRBJ1-5; D remains unclear. Germline V gene sequence: CDR1 SGHDT, CDR2 YYEEEE. Trimming took 4 bases from V and 6 from J, leaving 11 bases between them. The CDR3 is made up of 13 amino acids.

The CDR3 loop is CASSLPQEMNTEAFF. The CDR3 DNA follows: TGTGCCAGCAGCTTGCCCCAGGAGATGAACACTGAAGCTTTCTTT. V usage is TRBV5-6 and J usage is TRBJ1-1, with D unresolved. The germline V gene has CDR1 SGHDT and CDR2 YYEEEE. The length of the CDR3 is 15 residues. V shed 1 base and J shed 0 bases, with 10 bases lying between them.

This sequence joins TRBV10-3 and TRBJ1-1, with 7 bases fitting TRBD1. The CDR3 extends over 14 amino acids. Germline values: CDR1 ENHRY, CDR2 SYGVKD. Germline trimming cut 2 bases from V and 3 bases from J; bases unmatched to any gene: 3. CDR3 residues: CAISEGQAYTEAFF. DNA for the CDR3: TGTGCCATCAGTGAGGGACAGGCGTACACTGAAGCTTTCTTT.

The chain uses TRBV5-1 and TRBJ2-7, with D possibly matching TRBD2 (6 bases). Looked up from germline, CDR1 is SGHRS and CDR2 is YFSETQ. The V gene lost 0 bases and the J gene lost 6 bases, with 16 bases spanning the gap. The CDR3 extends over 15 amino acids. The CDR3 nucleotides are TGCGCCAGCAGCTTGGGTGGCGGGGACCTACGCGAGCAGTACTTC. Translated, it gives CASSLGGGDLREQYF.

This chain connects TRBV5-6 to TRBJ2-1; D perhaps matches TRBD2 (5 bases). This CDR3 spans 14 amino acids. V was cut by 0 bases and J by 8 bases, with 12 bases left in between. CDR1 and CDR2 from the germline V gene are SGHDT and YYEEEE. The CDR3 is CASSLDTRLDEQFF. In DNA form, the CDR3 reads TGTGCCAGCAGCTTGGATACTAGATTAGATGAGCAGTTCTTC.

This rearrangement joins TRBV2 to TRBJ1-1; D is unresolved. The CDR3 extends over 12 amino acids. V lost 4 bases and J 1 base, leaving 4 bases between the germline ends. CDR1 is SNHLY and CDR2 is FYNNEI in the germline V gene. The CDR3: CASSVQNTEAFF. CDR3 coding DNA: TGTGCCAGCAGTGTGCAGAACACTGAAGCTTTCTTT.

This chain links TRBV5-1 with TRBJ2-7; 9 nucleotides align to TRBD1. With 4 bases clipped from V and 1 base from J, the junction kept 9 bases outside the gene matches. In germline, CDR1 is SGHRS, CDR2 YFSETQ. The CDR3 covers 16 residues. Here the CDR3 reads CASSRAGTGSSYEQYF. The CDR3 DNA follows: TGCGCCAGCAGCAGAGCCGGGACAGGGAGTTCCTACGAGCAGTACTTC. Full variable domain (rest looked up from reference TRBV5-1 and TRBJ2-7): KAGVTQTPRYLIKTRGQQVTLSCSPISGHRSVSWYQQTPGQGLQFLFEYFSETQRNKGNFPGRFSGRQFSNSRSEMNVSTLELGDSALYLCASSRAGTGSSYEQYFGPGTRLTVT.

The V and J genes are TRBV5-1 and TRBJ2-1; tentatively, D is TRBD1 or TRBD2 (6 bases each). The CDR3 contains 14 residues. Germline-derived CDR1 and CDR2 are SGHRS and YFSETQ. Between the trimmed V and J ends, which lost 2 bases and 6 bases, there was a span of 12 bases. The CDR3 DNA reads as TGCGCCAGCAGCTTTTACTCGGGGGCCAATGAGCAGTTCTTC. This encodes CASSFYSGANEQFF.

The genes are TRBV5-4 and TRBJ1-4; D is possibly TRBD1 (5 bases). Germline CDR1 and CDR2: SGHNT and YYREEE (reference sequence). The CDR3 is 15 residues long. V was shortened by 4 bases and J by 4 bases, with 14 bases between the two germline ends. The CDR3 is CASSPGGAYNEKLFF. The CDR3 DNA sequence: TGTGCCAGCAGCCCTGGCGGGGCCTATAATGAAAAACTGTTTTTT.

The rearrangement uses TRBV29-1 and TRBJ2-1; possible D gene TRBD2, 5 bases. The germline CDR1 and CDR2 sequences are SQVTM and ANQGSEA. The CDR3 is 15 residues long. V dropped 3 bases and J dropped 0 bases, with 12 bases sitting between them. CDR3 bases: TGCAGCGTTGACACACGGAGGAGCTCCTACAATGAGCAGTTCTTC. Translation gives CSVDTRRSSYNEQFF.

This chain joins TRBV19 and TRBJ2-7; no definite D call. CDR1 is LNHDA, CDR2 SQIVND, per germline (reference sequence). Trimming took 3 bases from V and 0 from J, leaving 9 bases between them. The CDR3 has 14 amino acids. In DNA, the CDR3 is TGTGCCAGTAGTATCGCACAGAACTCCTACGAGCAGTACTTC. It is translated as CASSIAQNSYEQYF.

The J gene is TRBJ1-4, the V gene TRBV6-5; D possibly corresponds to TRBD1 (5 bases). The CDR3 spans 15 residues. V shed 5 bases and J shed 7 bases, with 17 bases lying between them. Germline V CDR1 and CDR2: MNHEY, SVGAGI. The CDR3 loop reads CASSPRYRLREKLFF. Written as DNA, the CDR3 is TGTGCCAGCAGTCCCCGATACAGGCTTCGTGAAAAACTGTTTTTT.

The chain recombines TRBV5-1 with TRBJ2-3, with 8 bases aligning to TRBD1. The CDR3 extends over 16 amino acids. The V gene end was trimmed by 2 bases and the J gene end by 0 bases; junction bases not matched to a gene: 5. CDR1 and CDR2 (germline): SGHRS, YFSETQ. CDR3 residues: CASSLTGGPSTDTQYF. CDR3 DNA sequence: TGCGCCAGCAGCTTAACAGGGGGTCCTAGCACAGATACGCAGTATTTT. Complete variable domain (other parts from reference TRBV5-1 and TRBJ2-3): KAGVTQTPRYLIKTRGQQVTLSCSPISGHRSVSWYQQTPGQGLQFLFEYFSETQRNKGNFPGRFSGRQFSNSRSEMNVSTLELGDSALYLCASSLTGGPSTDTQYFGPGTRLTVL.

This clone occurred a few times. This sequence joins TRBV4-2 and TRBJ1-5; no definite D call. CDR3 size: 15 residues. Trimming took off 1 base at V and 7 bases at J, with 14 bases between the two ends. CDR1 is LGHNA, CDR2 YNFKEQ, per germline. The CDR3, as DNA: TGTGCCAGCAGCCAAGTTATCGGGATCTCACAGCCCCAGCATTTT. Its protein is CASSQVIGISQPQHF.

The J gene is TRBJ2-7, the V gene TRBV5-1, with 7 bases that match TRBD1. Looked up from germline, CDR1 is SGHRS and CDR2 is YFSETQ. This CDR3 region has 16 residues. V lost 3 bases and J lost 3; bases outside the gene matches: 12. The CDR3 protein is CASSSSGQWTLYEQYF. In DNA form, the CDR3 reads TGCGCCAGCAGCTCATCGGGACAGTGGACCCTCTACGAGCAGTACTTC. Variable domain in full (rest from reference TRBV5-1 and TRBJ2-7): KAGVTQTPRYLIKTRGQQVTLSCSPISGHRSVSWYQQTPGQGLQFLFEYFSETQRNKGNFPGRFSGRQFSNSRSEMNVSTLELGDSALYLCASSSSGQWTLYEQYFGPGTRLTVT.

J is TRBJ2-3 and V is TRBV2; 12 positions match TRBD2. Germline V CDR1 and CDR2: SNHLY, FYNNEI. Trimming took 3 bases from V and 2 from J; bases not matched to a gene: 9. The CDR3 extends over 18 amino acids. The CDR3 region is CASSDSFLAGGTTDTQYF. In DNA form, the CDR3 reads TGTGCCAGCAGTGATTCCTTTCTAGCGGGGGGGACCACAGATACGCAGTATTTT.

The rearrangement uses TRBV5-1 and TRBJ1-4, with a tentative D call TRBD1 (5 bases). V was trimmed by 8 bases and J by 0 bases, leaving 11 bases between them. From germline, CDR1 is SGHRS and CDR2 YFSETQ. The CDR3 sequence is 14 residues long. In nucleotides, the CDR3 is TGCGCCAGTCAAACAGGTGCAACTAATGAAAAACTGTTTTTT. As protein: CASQTGATNEKLFF.

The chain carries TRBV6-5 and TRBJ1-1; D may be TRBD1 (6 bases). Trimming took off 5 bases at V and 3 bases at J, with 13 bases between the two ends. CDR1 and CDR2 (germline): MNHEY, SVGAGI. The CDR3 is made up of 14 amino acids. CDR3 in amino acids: CASSTEGGYTEAFF. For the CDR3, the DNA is TGTGCCAGCAGTACCGAGGGGGGCTACACTGAAGCTTTCTTT.

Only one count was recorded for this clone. The DNA of the CDR3 is TGTGCCAGCAGCTCGGGACTAGCGGGAGTATGGCGGTACCAAGAGACCCAGTACTTC. Translated, it gives CASSSGLAGVWRYQETQYF. The V call is TRBV7-9, the J call TRBJ2-5, with 14 bases aligning to TRBD2. The length of the CDR3 is 19 residues. The V and J ends lost 4 bases and 0 bases, in that order; junction bases with no gene match: 10. The germline V gene encodes CDR1 SEHNR and CDR2 FQNEAQ (reference sequence). The variable domain in full, with the rest retrieved from reference TRBV7-9 and TRBJ2-5, is DTGVSQNPRHKITKRGQNVTFRCDPISEHNRLYWYRQTLGQGPEFLTYFQNEAQLEKSRLLSDRFSAERPKGSFSTLEIQRTEQGDSAMYLCASSSGLAGVWRYQETQYFGPGTRLLVL.

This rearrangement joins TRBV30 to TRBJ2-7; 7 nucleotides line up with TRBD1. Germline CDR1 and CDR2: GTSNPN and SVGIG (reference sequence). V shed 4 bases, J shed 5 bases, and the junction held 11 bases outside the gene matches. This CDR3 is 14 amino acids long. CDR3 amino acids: CAWTLKLGGDEQYF. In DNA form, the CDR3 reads TGTGCCTGGACCCTAAAACTAGGGGGCGACGAGCAGTACTTC.

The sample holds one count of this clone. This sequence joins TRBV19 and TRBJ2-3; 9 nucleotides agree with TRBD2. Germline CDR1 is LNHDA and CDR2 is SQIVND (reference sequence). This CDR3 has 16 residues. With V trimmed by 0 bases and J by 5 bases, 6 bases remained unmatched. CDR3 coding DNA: TGTGCCAGTAGTATAGATGTAGCGGGAGTCGTAGATACGCAGTATTTT. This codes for CASSIDVAGVVDTQYF.

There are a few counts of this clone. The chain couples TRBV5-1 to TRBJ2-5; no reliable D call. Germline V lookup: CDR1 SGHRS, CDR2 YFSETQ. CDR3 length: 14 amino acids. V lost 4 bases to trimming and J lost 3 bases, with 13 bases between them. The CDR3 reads CASSPDLTKETQYF. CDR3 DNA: TGCGCCAGCAGCCCCGACCTAACCAAAGAGACCCAGTACTTC.

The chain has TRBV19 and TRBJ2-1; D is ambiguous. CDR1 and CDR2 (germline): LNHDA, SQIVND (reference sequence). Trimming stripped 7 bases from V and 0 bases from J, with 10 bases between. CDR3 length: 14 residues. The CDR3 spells CASKELSSYNEQFF. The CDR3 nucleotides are TGTGCCAGTAAGGAGCTTTCCTCCTACAATGAGCAGTTCTTC.

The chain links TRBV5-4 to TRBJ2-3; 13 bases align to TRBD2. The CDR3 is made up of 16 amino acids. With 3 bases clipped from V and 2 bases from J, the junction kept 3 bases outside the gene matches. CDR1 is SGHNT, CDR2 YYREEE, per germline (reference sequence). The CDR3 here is CASSSGTSGTTDTQYF. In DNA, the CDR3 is TGTGCCAGCAGCTCCGGGACTAGCGGGACCACAGATACGCAGTATTTT.

This chain's CDR3 is CASSFGADYGYTF. In DNA, the CDR3 is TGTGCCAGCAGCTTCGGGGCAGACTATGGCTACACCTTC. The chain carries TRBV5-4 and TRBJ1-2, with a weak D call TRBD1 (5 bases). There are 13 residues in the CDR3. Germline lookup yields CDR1 SGHNT and CDR2 YYREEE (reference sequence). V lost 2 bases and J 3 bases, leaving 8 bases between the germline ends.

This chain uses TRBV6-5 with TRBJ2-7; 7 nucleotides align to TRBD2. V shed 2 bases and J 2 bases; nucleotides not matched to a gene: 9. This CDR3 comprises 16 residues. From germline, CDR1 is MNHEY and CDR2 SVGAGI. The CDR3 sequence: CASSYGGGSLTYEQYF. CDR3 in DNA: TGTGCCAGCAGTTACGGGGGAGGGAGCCTTACCTACGAGCAGTACTTC.

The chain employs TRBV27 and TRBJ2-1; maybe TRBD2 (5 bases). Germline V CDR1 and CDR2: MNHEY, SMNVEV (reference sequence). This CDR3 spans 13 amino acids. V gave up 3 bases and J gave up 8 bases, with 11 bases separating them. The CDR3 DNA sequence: TGTGCCAGCAGTTTTAAGGTGGGAGATGAGCAGTTCTTC. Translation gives CASSFKVGDEQFF.

Here the CDR3 DNA reads TGTGCCTGGAGGCGCAGGGTCGCCCTCGAGCAGTACTTC. As protein: CAWRRRVALEQYF. J is TRBJ2-7 and V is TRBV30, with D possibly matching TRBD1 (5 bases). Trimming left V 3 bases short and J 6 bases short, with 15 bases between. The CDR3 loop spans 13 amino acids. Germline lookup yields CDR1 GTSNPN and CDR2 SVGIG (reference sequence).

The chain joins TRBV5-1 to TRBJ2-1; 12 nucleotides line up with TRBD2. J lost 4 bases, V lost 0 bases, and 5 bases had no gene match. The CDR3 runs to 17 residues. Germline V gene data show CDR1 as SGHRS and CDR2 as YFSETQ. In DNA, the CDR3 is TGCGCCAGCAGCTTGGATGGACTAGCGGGACGGTACAATGAGCAGTTCTTC. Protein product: CASSLDGLAGRYNEQFF.